One TCR beta chain is described in this entry. This sample is drawn from a study of blood T cell repertoires in COVID-19. On the study more broadly: In each case, the material was cDNA or gDNA derived from T cells, B-cell-depleted T cells, or PBMCs.

This CDR3 comprises 17 residues. In germline, CDR1 is MDHEN, CDR2 SYDVKM. The junction had 24 bases not matched to a gene; V was cut back by 10 bases and J by 8 bases. Authors' data handling: Reference gene primer amplification in the assay estimated nucleated cell counts. The method was immunoSEQ multiplex PCR; TCRdb's version includes in-frame clones alone and lacks a portion of them. V and J calls and clone size follow that table, whereas D and trimming were derived from the DNA. Among roughly 77,000 clones listed, roughly 90% were seen once. This TCR came from a man in his fifties with active COVID-19. The sequencing input was peripheral blood. V is TRBV28 and J is TRBJ1-2, with 8 bases identical to TRBD1. The CDR3 is CATLLRTGLLLAEGYTF. CDR3 sequence (DNA): TGTGCCACTTTGTTAAGGACAGGGTTACTTTTGGCGGAAGGCTACACCTTC.